This T cell receptor beta chain is drawn from a study of cytomegalovirus exposure and HLA in healthy donors. Study-level points and caveats: The study recorded 164 TCR beta chains that were cytomegalovirus-associated.

Primers: 60 Vbeta forward and 13 Jbeta reverse. Some clones are missing from TCRdb's copy, which holds only in-frame ones; the method was immunoSEQ multiplex PCR. This table lists 55,000 to 75,000 clones. A note on this clone: As yet, its antigen is unknown.

V lost 4 bases and J lost 4; bases outside the gene matches: 5. The CDR3 spans 14 residues. Germline V gene lookup returns CDR1 KGHSH and CDR2 LQKENI. The sample comprised PBMCs. The receptor was derived from a male donor in good health and CMV-seronegative. This chain joins TRBV18 and TRBJ2-3, with 7 nucleotides matching TRBD1. DNA for the CDR3: TGTGCCAGCTCACTAACAGGGGTTCCAGATACGCAGTATTTT. It codes for CASSLTGVPDTQYF. The full variable domain, in which reference TRBV18 and TRBJ2-3 provide the parts outside the CDR3, is NAGVMQNPRHLVRRRGQEARLRCSPMKGHSHVYWYRQLPEEGLKFMVYLQKENIIDESGMPKERFSAEFPKEGPSILRIQQVVRGDSAAYFCASSLTGVPDTQYFGPGTRLTVL.